The clone carrying this T cell receptor beta chain was recorded only once. The antigen is undetermined. Sequencing used immunoSEQ multiplex PCR; TCRdb keeps in-frame clones, though not all of them. The sample has 110,000 to 150,000 clones; around 94% are singletons. The sample comes from a study of T cell responses to AZD1222 COVID-19 vaccine. The study, taken as a whole, reports: Regions left unmutated in variants are reportedly the target of nearly half of spike-specific TCRs.

Trimming removed 5 bases at V and 5 bases at J, with 9 bases between. The CDR3 covers 12 residues. Germline lookup yields CDR1 SGHAT and CDR2 FQNNGV. The rearrangement joins TRBV11-2 to TRBJ1-2; no clear D. The sequenced sample was peripheral blood, obtained after recovery from COVID-19. The sequence was collected from an adult who had recovered from COVID-19. Written as DNA, the CDR3 is TGTGCCAGCAGCCCGGACGGGTATGGCTACACCTTC. It translates to CASSPDGYGYTF.